The 9 T cell receptor beta chains reported below all come from one sample, sequenced in a study of OX40 agonist ivuxolimab in advanced cancers. Measured with immunoSEQ multiplex PCR; TCRdb has only the in-frame clones, and not every one. Found here are approximately 66,000 clones, 88% of them singletons; the top ten hold around 0.56%. The starting material was CD4+ or CD8+ T cells sorted from blood, obtained in a trial of the OX40 agonist ivuxolimab. The receptor set was obtained from an adult with an advanced solid tumor such as melanoma, head and neck, liver or kidney cancer.

CDR3 residues: CASSDRGTEAFF. DNA for the CDR3: TGTGCCAGCAGCGATAGGGGGACTGAAGCTTTCTTT. The gene calls are TRBV7-3 and TRBJ1-1, with D perhaps matching TRBD1 (6 bases). The CDR3 totals 12 residues. Per the germline V gene, CDR1 is SGHTA and CDR2 is FQGTGA. With 5 bases removed from V and 5 bases from J, the gap between germline ends came to 9 bases.

A single count supports this clone. The genes are TRBV29-1 and TRBJ1-1, with unresolved D. CDR3 length: 14 residues. With 2 bases removed from V and 1 base from J, the gap between germline ends came to 11 bases. Germline CDR1 is SQVTM and CDR2 is ANQGSEA. The CDR3: CSVERRQANTEAFF. CDR3 sequence (DNA): TGCAGCGTTGAACGTCGGCAGGCGAACACTGAAGCTTTCTTT.

The chain links TRBV4-2 to TRBJ1-1; D unresolved. V dropped 3 bases and J dropped 0 bases, with 11 bases sitting between them. Germline assignment: CDR1 LGHNA and CDR2 YNFKEQ. The CDR3 contains 15 residues. The CDR3 loop reads CASSQELFMNTEAFF. CDR3 DNA sequence: TGTGCCAGCAGCCAGGAATTATTTATGAACACTGAAGCTTTCTTT.

The genes are TRBV18 and TRBJ2-1; 11 nucleotides agree with TRBD2. The germline gives CDR1 KGHSH, CDR2 LQKENI. This CDR3 is built from 15 residues. The trim removed 3 bases at V and 4 bases at J, leaving 2 bases unmatched. The CDR3, as DNA: TGTGCCAGCTCACCGAGACTAGCGGGGTACAATGAGCAGTTCTTC. Its protein product is CASSPRLAGYNEQFF.

V and J are TRBV6-5 and TRBJ2-2; weak D call: TRBD2 (6 bases). CDR1 and CDR2 from the germline V gene are MNHEY and SVGAGI. With 6 bases removed from V and 1 base from J, the gap between germline ends came to 6 bases. The CDR3 extends over 13 amino acids. The CDR3, as DNA: TGTGCCAGCAGGGGACTGAACACCGGGGAGCTGTTTTTT. This translates into CASRGLNTGELFF.

This clone appeared a single time. The chain employs TRBV19 and TRBJ2-4; D possibly matches TRBD1 or TRBD2 (5 bases each). Germline V lookup: CDR1 LNHDA, CDR2 SQIVND (reference sequence). The CDR3 consists of 14 residues. V was cut by 5 bases and J by 3 bases, with 11 bases left in between. CDR3 nucleotides: TGTGCCAGTAGTCGAGGGGATGTCAAAAACATTCAGTACTTC. Protein sequence: CASSRGDVKNIQYF.

Only one count was recorded for this clone. The CDR3 loop reads CASMTWGVWQAFF. The CDR3 DNA is TGTGCCAGTATGACTTGGGGGGTATGGCAAGCTTTCTTT. The V gene is TRBV19, the J gene TRBJ1-1, with a possible D match to TRBD1 (5 bases). From germline, CDR1 is LNHDA and CDR2 SQIVND (reference sequence). The CDR3 totals 13 residues. Trimming shortened V by 7 bases and J by 9 bases, and 18 bases separated the two germline ends.

The chain recombines TRBV2 with TRBJ2-1, with a weak D call TRBD2 (6 bases). Germline CDR1 and CDR2: SNHLY and FYNNEI. The CDR3 consists of 14 residues. Trimming cost V 8 bases and J 1 base, with 12 bases left between them. The CDR3, as DNA: TGTGCCAGCCGACTAGAAGCTTCCTACAATGAGCAGTTCTTC. Residues: CASRLEASYNEQFF. The full variable domain, its missing parts supplied by reference TRBV2 and TRBJ2-1, is EPEVTQTPSHQVTQMGQEVILRCVPISNHLYFYWYRQILGQKVEFLVSFYNNEISEKSEIFDDQFSVERPDGSNFTLKIRSTKLEDSAMYFCASRLEASYNEQFFGPGTRLTVL.

The chain has TRBV10-3 and TRBJ1-2; 8 bases fit TRBD1. Per germline, CDR1 ENHRY and CDR2 SYGVKD. V trimming: 2 bases; J trimming: 3 bases; junction bases outside the gene matches: 8. The CDR3 is 16 residues long. CDR3 sequence: CAISEAGGALDYGYTF. CDR3 nucleotide sequence: TGTGCCATCAGTGAGGCAGGGGGCGCTTTAGACTATGGCTACACCTTC.